This T cell receptor (beta chain) came from a study of T cells after yellow fever vaccination. Study observations and caveats: The booster saw the reappearance of most primary-vaccination clones (more than 95% CD4, around 88% CD8).

Trimming cost V 2 bases and J 2 bases, with 16 bases left between them. This CDR3 contains 16 residues. Germline lookup yields CDR1 MDHEN and CDR2 SYDVKM. One entry per CDR3 protein results from TCRdb running MiXCR on the 5' RACE reads. The table has under 700,000 distinct CDR3 sequences, 17% seen once; the top ten hold roughly 17%. To note about this clonotype: As yet, its antigen is unknown.

Here the sequenced sample was PBMCs, taken 5 to 6 days after the first yellow fever vaccination. The V gene is TRBV28, the J gene TRBJ2-7, with D possibly TRBD1 on 6 matching bases. The sequence derives from a man aged 18-30 years who received the YFV17D yellow fever vaccine. The CDR3, as DNA: TGTGCCAGCAGTTTAGGGACAACCTCTAAAACCTACGAGCAGTACGTC. Amino acid sequence: CASSLGTTSKTYEQYV.